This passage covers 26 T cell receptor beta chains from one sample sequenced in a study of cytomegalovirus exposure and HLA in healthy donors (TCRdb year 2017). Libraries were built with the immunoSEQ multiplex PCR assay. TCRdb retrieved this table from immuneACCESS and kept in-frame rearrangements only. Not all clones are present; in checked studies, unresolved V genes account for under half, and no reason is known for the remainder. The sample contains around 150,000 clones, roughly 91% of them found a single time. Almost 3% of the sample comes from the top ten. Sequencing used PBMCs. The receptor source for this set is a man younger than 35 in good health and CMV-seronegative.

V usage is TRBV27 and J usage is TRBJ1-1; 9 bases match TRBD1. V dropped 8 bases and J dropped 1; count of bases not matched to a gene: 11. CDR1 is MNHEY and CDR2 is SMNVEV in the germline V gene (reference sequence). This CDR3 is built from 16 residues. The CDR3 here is CASEGPGQGENTEAFF. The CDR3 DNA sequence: TGTGCCAGCGAAGGTCCGGGACAGGGAGAGAACACTGAAGCTTTCTTT.

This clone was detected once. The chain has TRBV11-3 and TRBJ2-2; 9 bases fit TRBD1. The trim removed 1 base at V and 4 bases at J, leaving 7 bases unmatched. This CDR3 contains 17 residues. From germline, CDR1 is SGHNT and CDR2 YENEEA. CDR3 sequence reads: CASSLGGQGIRTGELFF. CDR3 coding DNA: TGTGCCAGCAGCTTAGGGGGACAGGGTATTCGCACCGGGGAGCTGTTTTTT.

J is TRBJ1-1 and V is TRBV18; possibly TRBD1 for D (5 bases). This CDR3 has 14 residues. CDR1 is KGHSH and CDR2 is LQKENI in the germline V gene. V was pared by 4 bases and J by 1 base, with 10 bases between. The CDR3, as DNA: TGTGCCAGCTCACTTAAACAGGAGAACACTGAAGCTTTCTTT. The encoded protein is CASSLKQENTEAFF. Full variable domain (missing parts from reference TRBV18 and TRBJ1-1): NAGVMQNPRHLVRRRGQEARLRCSPMKGHSHVYWYRQLPEEGLKFMVYLQKENIIDESGMPKERFSAEFPKEGPSILRIQQVVRGDSAAYFCASSLKQENTEAFFGQGTRLTVV.

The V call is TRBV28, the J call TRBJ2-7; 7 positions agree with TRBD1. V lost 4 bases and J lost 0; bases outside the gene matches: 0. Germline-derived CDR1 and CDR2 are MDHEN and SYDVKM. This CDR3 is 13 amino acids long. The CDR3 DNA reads TGTGCCAGCAGTTGGGACAGCTCCTACGAGCAGTACTTC. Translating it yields CASSWDSSYEQYF.

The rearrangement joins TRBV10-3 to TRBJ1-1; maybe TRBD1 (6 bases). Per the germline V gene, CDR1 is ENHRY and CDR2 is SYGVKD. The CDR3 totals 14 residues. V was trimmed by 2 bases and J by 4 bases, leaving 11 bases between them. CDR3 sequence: CAISEDRSGTEAFF. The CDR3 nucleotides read TGTGCCATCAGTGAGGACAGGTCGGGCACTGAAGCTTTCTTT.

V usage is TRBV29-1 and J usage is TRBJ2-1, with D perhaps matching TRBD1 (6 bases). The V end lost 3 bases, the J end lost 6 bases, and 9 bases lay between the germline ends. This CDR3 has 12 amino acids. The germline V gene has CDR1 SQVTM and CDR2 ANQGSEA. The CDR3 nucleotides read TGCAGCGTTGAGCTACAGGGCAATGAGCAGTTCTTC. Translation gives CSVELQGNEQFF.

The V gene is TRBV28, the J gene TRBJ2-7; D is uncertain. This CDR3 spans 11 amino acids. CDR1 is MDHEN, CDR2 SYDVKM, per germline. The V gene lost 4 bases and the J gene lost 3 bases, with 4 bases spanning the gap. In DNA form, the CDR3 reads TGTGCCAGCAGTTCCAACTACGAGCAGTACGTC. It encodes CASSSNYEQYV.

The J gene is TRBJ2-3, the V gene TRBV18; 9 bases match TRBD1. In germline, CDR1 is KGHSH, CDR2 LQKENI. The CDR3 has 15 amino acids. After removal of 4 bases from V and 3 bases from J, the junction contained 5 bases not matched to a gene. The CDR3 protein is CASSQGTGLTDTQYF. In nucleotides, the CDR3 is TGTGCCAGCTCACAGGGGACAGGGTTGACAGATACGCAGTATTTT.

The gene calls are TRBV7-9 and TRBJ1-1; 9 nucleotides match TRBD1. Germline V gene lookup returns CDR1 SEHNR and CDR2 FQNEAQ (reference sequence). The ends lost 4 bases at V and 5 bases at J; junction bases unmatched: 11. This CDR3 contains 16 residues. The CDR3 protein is CASSSPIGTGSTEAFF. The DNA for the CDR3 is TGTGCCAGCAGCTCACCCATTGGGACAGGGTCGACTGAAGCTTTCTTT.

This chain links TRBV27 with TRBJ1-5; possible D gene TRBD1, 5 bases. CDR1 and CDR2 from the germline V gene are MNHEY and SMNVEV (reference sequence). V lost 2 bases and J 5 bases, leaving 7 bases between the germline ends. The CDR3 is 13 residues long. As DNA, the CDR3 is TGTGCCAGCAGTTTAAGGGGCCATCAGCCCCAGCATTTT. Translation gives CASSLRGHQPQHF.

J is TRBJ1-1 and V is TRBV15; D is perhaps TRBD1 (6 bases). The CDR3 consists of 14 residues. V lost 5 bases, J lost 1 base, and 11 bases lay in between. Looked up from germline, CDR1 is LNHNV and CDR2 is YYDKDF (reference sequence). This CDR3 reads CATSEGGTNTEAFF. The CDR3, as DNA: TGTGCCACCAGCGAGGGGGGGACGAACACTGAAGCTTTCTTT.

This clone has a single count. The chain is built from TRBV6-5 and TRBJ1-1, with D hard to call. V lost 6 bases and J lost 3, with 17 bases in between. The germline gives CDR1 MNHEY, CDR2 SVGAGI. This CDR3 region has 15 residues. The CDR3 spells CASRPDAGLDTEAFF. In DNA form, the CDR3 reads TGTGCCAGCAGACCCGACGCGGGTTTGGACACTGAAGCTTTCTTT.

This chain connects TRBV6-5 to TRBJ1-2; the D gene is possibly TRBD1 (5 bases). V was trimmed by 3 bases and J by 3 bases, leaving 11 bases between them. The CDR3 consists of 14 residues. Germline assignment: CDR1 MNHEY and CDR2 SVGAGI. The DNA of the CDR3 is TGTGCCAGCAGTTATGCCGGGACTTACTATGGCTACACCTTC. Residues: CASSYAGTYYGYTF.

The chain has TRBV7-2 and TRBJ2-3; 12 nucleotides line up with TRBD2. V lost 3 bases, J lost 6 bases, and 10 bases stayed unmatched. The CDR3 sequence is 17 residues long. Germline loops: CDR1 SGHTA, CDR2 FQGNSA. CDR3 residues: CASSFRASGREIDTQYF. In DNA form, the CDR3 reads TGTGCCAGCAGCTTTAGGGCTAGCGGGAGGGAAATCGATACGCAGTATTTT.

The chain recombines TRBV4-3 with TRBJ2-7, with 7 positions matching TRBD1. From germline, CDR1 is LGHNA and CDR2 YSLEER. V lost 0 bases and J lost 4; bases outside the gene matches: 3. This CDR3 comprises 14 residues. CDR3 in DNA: TGCGCCAGCAGCCAAGAGACCAGGGGGTACGAGCAGTACTTC. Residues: CASSQETRGYEQYF.

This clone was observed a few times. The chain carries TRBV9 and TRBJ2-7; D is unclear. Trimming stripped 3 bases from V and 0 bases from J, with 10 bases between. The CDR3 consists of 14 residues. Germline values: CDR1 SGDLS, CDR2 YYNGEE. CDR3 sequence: CASSARPSSYEQYF. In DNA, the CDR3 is TGTGCCAGCAGCGCCCGGCCTAGCTCCTACGAGCAGTACTTC.

The CDR3 protein is CASSLKPGQGFSYEQYF. The CDR3 bases are TGTGCCAGCAGTTTGAAACCGGGACAGGGGTTTTCCTACGAGCAGTACTTC. The rearrangement links TRBV27 to TRBJ2-7; TRBD1 agrees at 10 bases. Per the germline V gene, CDR1 is MNHEY and CDR2 is SMNVEV (reference sequence). CDR3 length: 17 residues. The V gene end was trimmed by 3 bases and the J gene end by 1 base; junction bases not matched to a gene: 9.

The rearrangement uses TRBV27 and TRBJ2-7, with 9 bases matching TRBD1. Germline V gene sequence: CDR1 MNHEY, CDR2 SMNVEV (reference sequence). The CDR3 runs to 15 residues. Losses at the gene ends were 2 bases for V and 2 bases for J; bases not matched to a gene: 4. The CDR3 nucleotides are TGTGCCAGCAGTTTAGCGGGGACAGGGACCTACGAGCAGTACGTC. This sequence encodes CASSLAGTGTYEQYV.

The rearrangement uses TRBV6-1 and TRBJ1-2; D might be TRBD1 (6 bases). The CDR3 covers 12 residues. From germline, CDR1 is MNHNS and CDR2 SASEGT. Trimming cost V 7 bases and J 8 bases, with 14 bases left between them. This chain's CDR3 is CASNKNQGGYTF. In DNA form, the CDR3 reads TGTGCCAGCAATAAAAACCAGGGGGGCTACACCTTC.

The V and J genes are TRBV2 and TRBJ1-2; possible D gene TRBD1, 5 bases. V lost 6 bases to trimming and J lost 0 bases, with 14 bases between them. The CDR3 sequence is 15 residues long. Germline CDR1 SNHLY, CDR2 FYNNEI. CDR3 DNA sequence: TGTGCCAGCAGACCCGAGGACACAGCTAACTATGGCTACACCTTC. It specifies CASRPEDTANYGYTF.

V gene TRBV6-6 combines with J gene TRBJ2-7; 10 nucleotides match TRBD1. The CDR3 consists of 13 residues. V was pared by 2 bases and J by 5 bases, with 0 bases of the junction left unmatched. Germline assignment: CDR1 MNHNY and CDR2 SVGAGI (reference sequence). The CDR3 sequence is CASSYDRGHEQYF. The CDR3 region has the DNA TGTGCCAGCAGTTACGACAGGGGGCACGAGCAGTACTTC.

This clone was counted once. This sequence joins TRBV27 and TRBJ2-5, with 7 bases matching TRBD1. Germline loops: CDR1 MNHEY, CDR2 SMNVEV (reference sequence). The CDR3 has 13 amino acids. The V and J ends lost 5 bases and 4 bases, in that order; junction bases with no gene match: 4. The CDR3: CASSHGTAETQYF. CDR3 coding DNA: TGTGCCAGCAGTCATGGGACAGCAGAGACCCAGTACTTC.

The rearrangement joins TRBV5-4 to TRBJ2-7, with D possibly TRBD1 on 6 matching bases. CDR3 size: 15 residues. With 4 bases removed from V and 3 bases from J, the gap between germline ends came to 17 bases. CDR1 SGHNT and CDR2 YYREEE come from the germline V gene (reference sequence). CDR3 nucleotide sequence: TGTGCCAGCAGCCCCGGACAGCTGACCTACTACGAGCAGTACTTC. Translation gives CASSPGQLTYYEQYF.

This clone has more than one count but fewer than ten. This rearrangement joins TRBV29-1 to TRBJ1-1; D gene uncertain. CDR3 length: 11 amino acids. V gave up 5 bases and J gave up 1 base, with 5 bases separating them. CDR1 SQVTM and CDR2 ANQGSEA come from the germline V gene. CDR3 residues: CSVLGNTEAFF. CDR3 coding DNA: TGCAGCGTTCTCGGGAACACTGAAGCTTTCTTT.

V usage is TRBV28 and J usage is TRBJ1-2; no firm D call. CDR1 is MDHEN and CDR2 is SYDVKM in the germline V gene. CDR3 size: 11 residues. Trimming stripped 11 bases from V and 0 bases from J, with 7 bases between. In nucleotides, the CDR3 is TGTGCCGTTCTAGCTAACTATGGCTACACCTTC. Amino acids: CAVLANYGYTF.

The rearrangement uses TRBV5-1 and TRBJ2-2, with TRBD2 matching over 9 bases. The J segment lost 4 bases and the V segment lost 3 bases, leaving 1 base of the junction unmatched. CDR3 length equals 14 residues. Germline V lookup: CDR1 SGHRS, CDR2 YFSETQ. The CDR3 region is CASSWGLATGELFF. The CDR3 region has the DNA TGCGCCAGCAGCTGGGGACTAGCCACCGGGGAGCTGTTTTTT.